This T cell receptor beta chain emerged from a study of brain metastases from non-small cell lung cancer. Study results and limitations: Brain metastases shared most TCR repertoire with primaries, with sparse T cells.

As for this clone: The antigen is unknown.

Using immunoSEQ multiplex PCR, the repertoire was profiled, and TCRdb retains in-frame clones only, with some absent. The repertoire consists of thousands of clones, with nearly 90% occurring once and the leading ten covering roughly 3.5%. Germline values: CDR1 MNHEY, CDR2 SVGAGI. The CDR3 has 15 residues. V lost 0 bases and J lost 5, with 10 bases in between. V gene TRBV6-5 combines with J gene TRBJ2-2; weak D call: TRBD2 (7 bases). The receptor's source is a donor over 35 with non-small cell lung cancer. The sample consisted of primary lung tumor tissue. CDR3 protein: CASSYSGGRTGELFF. CDR3 nucleotides: TGTGCCAGCAGTTACTCGGGGGGGCGGACCGGGGAGCTGTTTTTT.